Below, 21 T cell receptor beta chains from the same sample are listed, as sequenced in a study of siplizumab effects on memory and regulatory T cells. Profiling relied on immunoSEQ multiplex PCR, and the TCRdb table lists in-frame clones only, not all of them. This table holds about 87,000 clones, around 90% found once. What was sequenced was CD4+ T cells sorted from blood. The receptor source for this set is a human donor in good health.

This clone was counted once. The chain uses TRBV15 and TRBJ1-6, with D maybe TRBD1 (6 bases). The CDR3 is made up of 15 amino acids. Germline V CDR1 and CDR2: LNHNV, YYDKDF (reference sequence). Trimming shortened V by 3 bases and J by 5 bases, and 11 bases separated the two germline ends. The CDR3 is CATSSRDNNNSPLHF. The CDR3, as DNA: TGTGCCACCAGCAGCCGGGACAACAATAATTCACCCCTCCACTTT.

The V gene is TRBV30, the J gene TRBJ1-5; TRBD1 matches 7 bases. CDR3 size: 13 residues. Germline V CDR1 and CDR2: GTSNPN, SVGIG (reference sequence). V was clipped by 4 bases and J by 6 bases; unmatched bases: 6. The CDR3 DNA sequence: TGTGCCTGGAATCGACAGGGTTCTCAGCCCCAGCATTTT. Its translation is CAWNRQGSQPQHF.

This chain joins TRBV6-1 and TRBJ2-7, with D possibly being TRBD1 (5 bases). Germline V gene lookup returns CDR1 MNHNS and CDR2 SASEGT. The V end lost 2 bases, the J end lost 7 bases, and 18 bases lay between the germline ends. This CDR3 region has 15 residues. CDR3 bases: TGTGCCAGCAGTGAATTGGGGCCACCCTACTTGGAGCAGTACTTC. Translation: CASSELGPPYLEQYF.

This clone has more than one count but fewer than ten. Here the CDR3 DNA reads TGTGCCAGCATCCCGGGGGGGGCAGGGATCTACGAGCAGTACTTC. It is translated as CASIPGGAGIYEQYF. This chain links TRBV7-8 with TRBJ2-7; the match to TRBD2 covers 8 bases. Trimming removed 7 bases from V and 3 bases from J; junction bases left unmatched: 11. The CDR3 loop spans 15 amino acids. Germline CDR1 SGHVS, CDR2 FQNEAQ. Combining the CDR3 with reference TRBV7-8 and TRBJ2-7 gives the whole variable domain GAGVSQSPRYKVAKRGQDVALRCDPISGHVSLFWYQQALGQGPEFLTYFQNEAQLDKSGLPSDRFFAERPEGSVSTLKIQRTQQEDSAVYLCASIPGGAGIYEQYFGPGTRLTVT.

The V gene is TRBV2, the J gene TRBJ2-3, with 9 bases identical to TRBD2. The germline V gene has CDR1 SNHLY and CDR2 FYNNEI. V dropped 8 bases and J dropped 3; count of bases not matched to a gene: 6. CDR3 length: 14 residues. CDR3 coding DNA: TGTGCCAGCCTAATAAGCGGGAGGACAGATACGCAGTATTTT. Amino acids: CASLISGRTDTQYF.

The rearrangement uses TRBV28 and TRBJ2-1; 7 nucleotides agree with TRBD2. Germline V gene lookup returns CDR1 MDHEN and CDR2 SYDVKM. Trimming removed 6 bases from V and 2 bases from J; junction bases left unmatched: 7. The CDR3 has 15 residues. The CDR3 nucleotides are TGTGCCAGCAGCAGATCGGGAGGCGCCTACAATGAGCAGTTCTTC. It translates to CASSRSGGAYNEQFF. The full variable domain, rest sourced from reference TRBV28 and TRBJ2-1, is DVKVTQSSRYLVKRTGEKVFLECVQDMDHENMFWYRQDPGLGLRLIYFSYDVKMKEKGDIPEGYSVSREKKERFSLILESASTNQTSMYLCASSRSGGAYNEQFFGPGTRLTVL.

Worth noting for this clone: This specimen includes other DNA sequences encoding the same CDR3. The chain employs TRBV5-1 and TRBJ1-5; D is perhaps TRBD1 (5 bases). The CDR3 totals 15 residues. V lost 4 bases and J lost 1, with 12 bases in between. CDR1 and CDR2 from the germline V gene are SGHRS and YFSETQ. The CDR3 loop reads CASSLDRGSNQPQHF. In DNA form, the CDR3 reads TGCGCCAGCAGCCTGGATCGGGGCAGCAATCAGCCCCAGCATTTT.

The chain has TRBV14 and TRBJ2-1, with 10 bases fitting TRBD2. CDR1 is SGHDN and CDR2 is FVKESK in the germline V gene. Unmatched junction bases numbered 6, after V lost 3 bases and J lost 4 bases. This CDR3 contains 16 residues. CDR3: CASSQLGTSVYNEQFF. CDR3 nucleotides: TGTGCCAGCAGCCAGCTCGGGACTAGCGTTTACAATGAGCAGTTCTTC.

This sequence joins TRBV11-2 and TRBJ2-1; TRBD1 matches 10 bases. The CDR3 has 15 residues. The V gene end was trimmed by 5 bases and the J gene end by 6 bases; junction bases not matched to a gene: 7. Germline values: CDR1 SGHAT, CDR2 FQNNGV. DNA for the CDR3: TGTGCCAGCAGCCCCCGGGACAGGGGCCCCAATGAGCAGTTCTTC. It codes for CASSPRDRGPNEQFF. The full variable domain, in which reference TRBV11-2 and TRBJ2-1 provide the parts outside the CDR3, is EAGVAQSPRYKIIEKRQSVAFWCNPISGHATLYWYQQILGQGPKLLIQFQNNGVVDDSQLPKDRFSAERLKGVDSTLKIQPAKLEDSAVYLCASSPRDRGPNEQFFGPGTRLTVL.

This chain uses TRBV10-2 with TRBJ2-3, with 9 nucleotides matching TRBD2. The germline V gene encodes CDR1 WSHSY and CDR2 SAAADI. V gave up 2 bases and J gave up 3 bases; unmatched junction bases: 6. The CDR3 totals 16 residues. The CDR3, as DNA: TGCGCCAGCAGTGAGGGCCCAGCGGGAGGTACAGATACGCAGTATTTT. Protein product: CASSEGPAGGTDTQYF.

J is TRBJ2-4 and V is TRBV30, with D unclear. V was clipped by 4 bases and J by 7 bases, with 11 bases between them. The CDR3 is 12 amino acids. CDR1 and CDR2 (germline): GTSNPN, SVGIG (reference sequence). CDR3 loop: CAWTQGGNIQYF. In DNA form, the CDR3 reads TGTGCCTGGACGCAAGGTGGGAACATTCAGTACTTC.

This rearrangement joins TRBV7-2 to TRBJ2-1; D remains ambiguous. Germline V CDR1 and CDR2: SGHTA, FQGNSA. This CDR3 is built from 15 residues. V lost 5 bases to trimming and J lost 0 bases, with 11 bases between them. The CDR3 protein is CASSQESLSYNEQFF. Here the CDR3 DNA reads TGTGCCAGCAGCCAGGAGTCCCTCTCCTACAATGAGCAGTTCTTC.

This clone was detected once. The chain uses TRBV27 and TRBJ2-3, with a possible D match to TRBD1 (6 bases). The CDR3 is made up of 14 amino acids. The V and J ends lost 7 bases and 4 bases respectively, with 15 bases between them. Germline loops: CDR1 MNHEY, CDR2 SMNVEV (reference sequence). The CDR3 spells CASTRSGVADTQYF. The CDR3 DNA is TGTGCCAGCACCAGGTCAGGGGTTGCAGATACGCAGTATTTT.

The J gene is TRBJ1-1, the V gene TRBV11-2, with 7 bases aligning to TRBD1. CDR3 length: 14 amino acids. The germline V gene has CDR1 SGHAT and CDR2 FQNNGV. J lost 4 bases, V lost 5 bases, and 7 bases had no gene match. As DNA, the CDR3 is TGTGCCAGCAGCCGACAGGGCTCGATCACTGAAGCTTTCTTT. Its protein product is CASSRQGSITEAFF.

The chain carries TRBV5-6 and TRBJ2-4, with D maybe TRBD2 (6 bases). This CDR3 comprises 15 residues. The V end was cut by 0 bases, the J end by 6 bases, with 13 bases between. CDR1 SGHDT and CDR2 YYEEEE come from the germline V gene. The CDR3 DNA is TGTGCCAGCAGCTTGGCGGGGACTGCGGGAAACATTCAGTACTTC. It yields the protein CASSLAGTAGNIQYF.

The chain recombines TRBV9 with TRBJ1-5; D remains ambiguous. V was cut by 3 bases and J by 0 bases, with 7 bases left in between. Germline V gene data show CDR1 as SGDLS and CDR2 as YYNGEE. The CDR3 runs 14 residues. Here the CDR3 DNA reads TGTGCCAGCAGCGCTCACAGTAGCAATCAGCCCCAGCATTTT. The encoded protein is CASSAHSSNQPQHF.

The chain carries TRBV4-1 and TRBJ2-3, with 8 bases identical to TRBD1. From germline, CDR1 is MGHRA and CDR2 YSYEKL. CDR3 length: 17 residues. Germline trimming cut 4 bases from V and 2 bases from J; bases unmatched to any gene: 11. The CDR3 DNA reads as TGCGCCAGCAGCCGACAGGGGAGCTATCAATACACAGATACGCAGTATTTT. Amino acids: CASSRQGSYQYTDTQYF.

The rearrangement links TRBV4-1 to TRBJ2-7; unclear D gene. Trimming pared 1 base from V and 2 bases from J, leaving 12 bases between. Germline lookup yields CDR1 MGHRA and CDR2 YSYEKL. This CDR3 contains 15 residues. Here the CDR3 reads CASSQVDGYPYEQYF. DNA for the CDR3: TGCGCCAGCAGCCAAGTAGACGGGTACCCCTACGAGCAGTACTTC.

V is TRBV7-2 and J is TRBJ1-2; a weak D match, TRBD1 (6 bases). The CDR3 sequence is 16 residues long. Germline V gene data show CDR1 as SGHTA and CDR2 as FQGNSA. Trimming shortened V by 2 bases and J by 4 bases, and 17 bases separated the two germline ends. The CDR3 sequence is CASSLFSGAGAYGYTF. The DNA for the CDR3 is TGTGCCAGCAGCTTATTCTCGGGGGCAGGAGCCTATGGCTACACCTTC.

Written as DNA, the CDR3 is TGTGCCAGCAGCGTCCGGGACAAAAATTCTGAAGCTTTCTTT. The encoded protein is CASSVRDKNSEAFF. The chain recombines TRBV9 with TRBJ1-1; perhaps TRBD1 as D (6 bases). The CDR3 is 14 residues long. The germline gives CDR1 SGDLS, CDR2 YYNGEE. V gave up 2 bases and J gave up 6 bases, with 14 bases separating them.

This clone was recorded a few times. V usage is TRBV20-1 and J usage is TRBJ1-1; D uncertain. Germline values: CDR1 DFQATT, CDR2 SNEGSKA (reference sequence). This CDR3 comprises 11 residues. Trimming shortened V by 3 bases and J by 3 bases, and 5 bases separated the two germline ends. CDR3 residues: CSARRHTEAFF. DNA of the CDR3: TGCAGTGCTAGGAGGCACACTGAAGCTTTCTTT.